The 10 T cell receptor beta chains given below trace back to one sample, sequenced in a study of cytomegalovirus exposure and HLA in healthy donors. Primers for the PCR totalled 60 Vbeta and 13 Jbeta. This table comes from immunoSEQ multiplex PCR, and its TCRdb copy is limited to in-frame clones, with some not included. Altogether roughly 120,000 clones are present, around four fifths being singletons, with the ten largest covering around 4%. Sequencing used PBMCs. The source is a woman aged 40 to 50 in good health and CMV-seronegative.

V and J are TRBV25-1 and TRBJ2-5, with 10 nucleotides matching TRBD1. The J call may be incorrect, as the DNA end agrees better with TRBJ2-7. Germline V CDR1 and CDR2: MGHDK, SYGVNS. The CDR3 is 14 amino acids. CDR3 protein: CASSEGTGAYEQYF. CDR3 DNA: TGTGCCAGCAGTGAGGGGACAGGGGCCTACGAGCAGTACTTC.

The chain recombines TRBV7-3 with TRBJ2-4, with D perhaps TRBD1 (6 bases). The CDR3 is made up of 14 amino acids. V was pared by 5 bases and J by 1 base, with 9 bases between. The germline gives CDR1 SGHTA, CDR2 FQGTGA. The CDR3 sequence: CASSTGQAKNIQYF. DNA of the CDR3: TGTGCCAGCAGCACCGGACAGGCCAAAAACATTCAGTACTTC.

V and J are TRBV5-4 and TRBJ2-2; TRBD2 agrees at 11 bases. The CDR3 is 18 amino acids. The germline gives CDR1 SGHNT, CDR2 YYREEE (reference sequence). With 4 bases clipped from V and 8 bases from J, the junction kept 16 bases outside the gene matches. CDR3: CASSGRGPSGRNAGELFF. CDR3 sequence (DNA): TGTGCCAGCAGCGGGCGGGGACCTAGCGGGAGGAACGCGGGGGAGCTGTTTTTT.

The gene calls are TRBV5-6 and TRBJ1-2, with D possibly TRBD1 on 6 matching bases. Per the germline V gene, CDR1 is SGHDT and CDR2 is YYEEEE. There are 15 residues in the CDR3. The ends were cut back, 4 bases at V and 7 bases at J, with 20 bases in the middle. CDR3 sequence: CASSPPGQFGVGYTF. In DNA form, the CDR3 reads TGTGCCAGCAGCCCCCCGGGACAATTTGGTGTTGGCTACACCTTC.

The table lists this clone with a few counts. The rearrangement links TRBV7-9 to TRBJ1-1; unclear D gene. The CDR3 has 14 amino acids. Deletions cut 5 bases from V and 1 base from J, with 11 bases between. Looked up from germline, CDR1 is SEHNR and CDR2 is FQNEAQ (reference sequence). The CDR3 protein is CASSRLQANTEAFF. In nucleotides, the CDR3 is TGTGCCAGCAGCCGATTGCAGGCGAACACTGAAGCTTTCTTT.

In the case of this clone: The same CDR3 also results from other DNA sequences found in this sample. The chain combines TRBV5-5 with TRBJ1-6; no clear D. V gave up 0 bases and J gave up 10 bases, with 14 bases separating them. The CDR3 spans 15 residues. The germline CDR1 and CDR2 sequences are SGHKS and YYEKEE (reference sequence). The CDR3 DNA follows: TGTGCCAGCAGCTTGGATGCCGGGAGTATCTCACCCCTCCACTTT. Protein product: CASSLDAGSISPLHF.

In its sample, this clone was seen once. V and J are TRBV30 and TRBJ2-1; perhaps TRBD2 as D (6 bases). The CDR3 consists of 15 residues. V gave up 3 bases and J gave up 5 bases, with 17 bases separating them. CDR1 is GTSNPN and CDR2 is SVGIG in the germline V gene (reference sequence). CDR3 protein: CAWSRGTMSNNEQFF. In DNA form, the CDR3 reads TGTGCCTGGAGCCGGGGGACGATGAGCAACAATGAGCAGTTCTTC.

In its sample, this clone was seen once. The J gene is TRBJ2-2, the V gene TRBV27, with 13 nucleotides matching TRBD2. The germline V gene has CDR1 MNHEY and CDR2 SMNVEV (reference sequence). The CDR3 is 15 residues long. J gave up 7 bases and V 8 bases, and 7 bases lay outside the gene matches. Here the CDR3 DNA reads TGTGCCAGCCGAGGACTAGCGGGAGATAACGGGGAGCTGTTTTTT. Amino acid sequence: CASRGLAGDNGELFF.

The chain joins TRBV11-3 to TRBJ1-1; D might be TRBD1 (5 bases). CDR1 and CDR2 (germline): SGHNT, YENEEA. This CDR3 contains 15 residues. V was cut by 5 bases and J by 5 bases, with 18 bases left in between. As DNA, the CDR3 is TGTGCCAGCAGCCGCCTGGGGCAGGGATGGACTGAAGCTTTCTTT. Translating gives CASSRLGQGWTEAFF.

The chain combines TRBV6-5 with TRBJ1-1, with D unresolved. Deletions cut 2 bases from V and 4 bases from J, with 14 bases between. CDR3 length equals 15 residues. Germline CDR1 and CDR2: MNHEY and SVGAGI. The CDR3 sequence: CASSYRSLAGTEAFF. The CDR3 DNA follows: TGTGCCAGCAGTTACCGGAGCTTAGCGGGCACTGAAGCTTTCTTT.